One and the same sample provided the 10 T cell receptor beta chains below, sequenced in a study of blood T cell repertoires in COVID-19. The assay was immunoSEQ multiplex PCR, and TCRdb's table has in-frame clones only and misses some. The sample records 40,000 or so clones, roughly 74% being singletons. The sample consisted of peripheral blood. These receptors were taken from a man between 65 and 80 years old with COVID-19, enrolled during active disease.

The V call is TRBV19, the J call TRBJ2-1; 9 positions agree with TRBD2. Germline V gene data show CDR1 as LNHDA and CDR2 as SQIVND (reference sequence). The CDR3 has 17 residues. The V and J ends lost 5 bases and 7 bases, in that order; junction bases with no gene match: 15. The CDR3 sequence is CASSPLGLAGPGNEQFF. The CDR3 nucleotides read TGTGCCAGTAGTCCTTTGGGGCTAGCGGGGCCTGGAAATGAGCAGTTCTTC.

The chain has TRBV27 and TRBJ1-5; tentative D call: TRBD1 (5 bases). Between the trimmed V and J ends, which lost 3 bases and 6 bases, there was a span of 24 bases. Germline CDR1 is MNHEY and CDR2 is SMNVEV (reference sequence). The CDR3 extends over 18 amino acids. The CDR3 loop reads CASSFFPPGGSLAQPQHF. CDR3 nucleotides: TGTGCCAGCAGTTTCTTCCCCCCGGGGGGGTCGCTTGCTCAGCCCCAGCATTTT.

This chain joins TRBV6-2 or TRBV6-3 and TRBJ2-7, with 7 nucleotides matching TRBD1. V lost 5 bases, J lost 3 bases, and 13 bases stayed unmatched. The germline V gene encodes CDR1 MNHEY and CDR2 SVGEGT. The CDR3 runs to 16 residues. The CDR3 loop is CASSENAGTVSYEQYF. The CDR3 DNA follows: TGTGCCAGCAGTGAGAACGCCGGGACAGTTAGCTACGAGCAGTACTTC.

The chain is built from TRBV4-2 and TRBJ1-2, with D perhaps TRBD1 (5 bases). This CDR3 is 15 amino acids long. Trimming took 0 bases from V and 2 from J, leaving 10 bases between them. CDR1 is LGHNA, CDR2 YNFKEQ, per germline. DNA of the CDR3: TGTGCCAGCAGCCAAGATTCAGGGCCGAACTATGGCTACACCTTC. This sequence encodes CASSQDSGPNYGYTF.

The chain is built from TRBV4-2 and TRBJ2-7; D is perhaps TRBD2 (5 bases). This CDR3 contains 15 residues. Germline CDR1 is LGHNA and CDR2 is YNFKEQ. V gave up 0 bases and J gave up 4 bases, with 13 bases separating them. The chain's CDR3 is CASSQDASPGYEQYF. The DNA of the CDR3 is TGTGCCAGCAGCCAAGATGCCTCGCCGGGGTACGAGCAGTACTTC.

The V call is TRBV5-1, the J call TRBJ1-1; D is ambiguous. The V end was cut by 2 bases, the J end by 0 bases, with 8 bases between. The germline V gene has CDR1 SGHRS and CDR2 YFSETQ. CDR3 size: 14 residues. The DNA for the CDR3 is TGCGCCAGCAGCTTAACAAGAATGAACACTGAAGCTTTCTTT. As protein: CASSLTRMNTEAFF.

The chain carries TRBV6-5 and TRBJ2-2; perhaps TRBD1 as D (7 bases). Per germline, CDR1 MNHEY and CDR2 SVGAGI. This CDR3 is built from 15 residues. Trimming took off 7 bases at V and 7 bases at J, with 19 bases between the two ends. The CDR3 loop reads CASIGTYNRGGELFF. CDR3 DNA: TGTGCCAGCATTGGGACTTACAACAGGGGCGGGGAGCTGTTTTTT.

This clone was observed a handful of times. CDR3 nucleotide sequence: TGCAGTGCTAAACAGGGGCATACGCAGTATTTT. Translated, it gives CSAKQGHTQYF. The chain carries TRBV20-1 and TRBJ2-3; TRBD1 agrees at 7 bases. J was trimmed by 7 bases and V by 4 bases; bases with no gene match: 2. Germline V gives CDR1 DFQATT, CDR2 SNEGSKA (reference sequence). The CDR3 is made up of 11 amino acids.

The chain's CDR3 is CASSVDTNYGYTF. CDR3 bases: TGTGCCAGCAGCGTAGACACCAACTATGGCTACACCTTC. The chain couples TRBV9 to TRBJ1-2; no firm D call. Per germline, CDR1 SGDLS and CDR2 YYNGEE. The CDR3 consists of 13 residues. V was clipped by 0 bases and J by 2 bases, with 5 bases between them. Looking up the rest from reference TRBV9 and TRBJ1-2 gives the full variable domain: DSGVTQTPKHLITATGQRVTLRCSPRSGDLSVYWYQQSLDQGLQFLIQYYNGEERAKGNILERFSAQQFPDLHSELNLSSLELGDSALYFCASSVDTNYGYTFGSGTRLTVV.

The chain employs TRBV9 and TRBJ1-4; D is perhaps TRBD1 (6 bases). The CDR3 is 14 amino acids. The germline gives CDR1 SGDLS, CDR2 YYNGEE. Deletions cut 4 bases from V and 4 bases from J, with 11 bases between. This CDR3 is CASSLTGINEKLFF. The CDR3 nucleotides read TGTGCCAGCAGCCTCACAGGGATTAATGAAAAACTGTTTTTT.